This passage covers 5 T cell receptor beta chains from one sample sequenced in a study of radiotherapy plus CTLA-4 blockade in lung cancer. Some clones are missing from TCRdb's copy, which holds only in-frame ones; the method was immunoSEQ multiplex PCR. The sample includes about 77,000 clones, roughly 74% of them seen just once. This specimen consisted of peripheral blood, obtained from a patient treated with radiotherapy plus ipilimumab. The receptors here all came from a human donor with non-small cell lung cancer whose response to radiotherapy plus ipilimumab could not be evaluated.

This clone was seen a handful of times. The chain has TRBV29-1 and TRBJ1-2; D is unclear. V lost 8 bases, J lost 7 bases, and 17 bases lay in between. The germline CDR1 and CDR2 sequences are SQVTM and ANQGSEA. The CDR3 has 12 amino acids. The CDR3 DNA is TGCAGCCCCCCGGCAAAGACTCCTGGCTACACCTTC. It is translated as CSPPAKTPGYTF.

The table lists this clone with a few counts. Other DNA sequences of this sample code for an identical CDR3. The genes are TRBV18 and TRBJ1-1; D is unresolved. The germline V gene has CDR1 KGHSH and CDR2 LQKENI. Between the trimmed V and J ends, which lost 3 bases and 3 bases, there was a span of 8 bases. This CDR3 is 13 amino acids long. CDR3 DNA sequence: TGTGCCAGCTCACCTTCCCGGGACACTGAAGCTTTCTTT. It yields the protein CASSPSRDTEAFF.

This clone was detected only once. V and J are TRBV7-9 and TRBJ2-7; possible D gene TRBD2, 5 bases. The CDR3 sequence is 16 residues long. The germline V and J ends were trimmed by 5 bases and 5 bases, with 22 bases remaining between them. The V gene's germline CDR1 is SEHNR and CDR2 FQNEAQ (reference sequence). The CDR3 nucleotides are TGTGCCAGCAGCGGCCTTAGACGAGGGCTCCTAAACGAGCAGTACTTC. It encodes CASSGLRRGLLNEQYF.

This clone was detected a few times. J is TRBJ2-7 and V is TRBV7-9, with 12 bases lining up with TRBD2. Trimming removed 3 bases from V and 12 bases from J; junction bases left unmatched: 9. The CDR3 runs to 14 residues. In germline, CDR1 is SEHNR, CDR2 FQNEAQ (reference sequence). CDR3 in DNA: TGTGCCAGCAGCTTGGGGGGACTAGCGGGTCCCGTGTACTTC. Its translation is CASSLGGLAGPVYF.

The CDR3 DNA is TGCGCCAGCAGCTTTGGACAGCAAACCAATGAGCAGTTCTTC. The encoded protein is CASSFGQQTNEQFF. The gene calls are TRBV5-1 and TRBJ2-1; D is possibly TRBD1 (6 bases). Trimming cost V 2 bases and J 6 bases, with 12 bases left between them. Germline V lookup: CDR1 SGHRS, CDR2 YFSETQ. The CDR3 has 14 amino acids.